This is a list of T cell receptor beta chains from one sample in a study of CD8 T cells in ankylosing spondylitis. TCRdb redid the calling of the 5' RACE reads with MiXCR, one entry per CDR3 protein. Among about 140,000 distinct CDR3 sequences listed, more than 5.5% were seen once. The sequenced sample was blood, either unsorted or a sorted T cell fraction (not recorded which). These TCRs come from a female donor with ankylosing spondylitis or in good health (not recorded which). CDR3s include the opening cysteine and the closing phenylalanine or tryptophan. The D gene is left open where the match is weak. Size values are once, few and many counts, or a class for expanded clones, and some rows have none.

v_call	j_call	clone_size	d_call	cdr3_aa	cdr3_nt
TRBV23-1	TRBJ1-2	few	TRBD1	CASSQSPPGQGNYGYTF	TGCGCCAGCAGTCAGTCCCCTCCGGGACAGGGGAACTATGGCTACACCTTC
TRBV7-2	TRBJ1-5	many	-	CASSLYRNNQPQHF	TGTGCCAGCAGTCTTTACAGGAACAATCAGCCCCAGCATTTT
TRBV5-1	TRBJ2-2	many	-	CASSPPETGELFF	TGCGCCAGCAGCCCCCCCGAGACCGGGGAGCTGTTTTTT
TRBV29-1	TRBJ2-3	many	-	CSVEDRSTDTQYF	TGCAGCGTTGAAGACAGGAGTACAGATACGCAGTATTTT
TRBV7-3	TRBJ2-6	many	-	CASSLSPLAGANVLTF	TGTGCCAGCAGCTTATCGCCCCTCGCTGGGGCCAACGTCCTGACTTTC
TRBV3-1	TRBJ1-1	-	TRBD1	CASSVGQGVNTEAFF	TGTGCCAGCAGCGTGGGACAGGGGGTTAACACTGAAGCTTTCTTT
TRBV28	TRBJ2-7	many	TRBD1	CAAGTGGNYEQYF	TGTGCCGCCGGGACAGGGGGAAACTACGAGCAGTACTTC
TRBV4-1	TRBJ1-4	many	-	CASSQENASRKLFF	TGCGCCAGCAGCCAAGAAAACGCCTCCAGGAAACTGTTTTTT
TRBV7-3	TRBJ1-1	many	-	CASSISVGTEAFF	TGTGCCAGCAGCATAAGCGTAGGCACTGAAGCTTTCTTT
TRBV28	TRBJ2-5	many	TRBD1	CASSYGTGVRETQYF	TGTGCCAGCAGTTATGGGACAGGGGTGAGAGAGACCCAGTACTTC
TRBV7-2	TRBJ1-2	-	-	CASSSYPAGGRGYGYTF	TGTGCCAGCAGCTCGTATCCGGCGGGGGGACGTGGGTATGGCTACACCTTC
TRBV5-1	TRBJ2-7	-	-	CASSLAVRTYEQYF	TGCGCCAGCAGCTTAGCAGTCAGAACCTACGAGCAGTACTTC
TRBV10-3	TRBJ2-2	many	-	CAISEEGVNTGELFF	TGTGCCATCAGTGAGGAAGGGGTCAACACCGGGGAGCTGTTTTTT
TRBV12-3/TRBV12-4	TRBJ2-2	few	TRBD2	CASKTAGGNTGELFF	TGTGCCAGCAAAACAGCGGGGGGGAACACCGGGGAGCTGTTTTTT
TRBV5-1	TRBJ1-5	many	-	CASRLDGFGNQPQHF	TGCGCCAGCAGGTTGGACGGGTTCGGAAATCAGCCCCAGCATTTT
TRBV7-2	TRBJ2-3	many	-	CASSSLGNTQYF	TGTGCCAGCAGCTCTCTCGGGAATACGCAGTATTTT